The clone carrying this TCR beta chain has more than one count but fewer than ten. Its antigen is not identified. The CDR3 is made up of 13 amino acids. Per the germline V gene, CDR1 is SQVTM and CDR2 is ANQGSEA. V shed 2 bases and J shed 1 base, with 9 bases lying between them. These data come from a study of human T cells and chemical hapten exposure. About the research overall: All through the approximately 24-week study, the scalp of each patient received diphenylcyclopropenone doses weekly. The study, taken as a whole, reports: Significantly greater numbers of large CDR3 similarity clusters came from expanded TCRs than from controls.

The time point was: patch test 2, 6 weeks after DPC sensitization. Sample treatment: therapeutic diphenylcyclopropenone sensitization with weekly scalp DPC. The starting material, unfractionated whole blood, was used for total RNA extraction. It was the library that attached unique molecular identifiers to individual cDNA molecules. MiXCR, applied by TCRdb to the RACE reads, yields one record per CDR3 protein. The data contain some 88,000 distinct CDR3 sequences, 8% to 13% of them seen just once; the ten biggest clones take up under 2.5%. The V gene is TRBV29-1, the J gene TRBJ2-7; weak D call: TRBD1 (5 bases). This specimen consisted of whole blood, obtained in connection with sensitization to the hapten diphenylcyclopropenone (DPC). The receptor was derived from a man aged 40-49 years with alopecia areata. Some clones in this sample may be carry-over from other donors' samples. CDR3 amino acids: CSVEIPGSYEQYF. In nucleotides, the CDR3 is TGCAGCGTTGAAATCCCAGGGTCCTACGAGCAGTACTTC.